Given below is one T cell receptor (beta chain) in context. A clone one base away is much larger, so this may be a read error. The data were obtained in a study of blood T cells in healthy people across ages. Using a J-beta primer mix together with a sample-barcoded 5' primer, a second PCR was run for roughly 7 to 12 cycles. Every sample returned 3 million or more CDR3-containing paired-end reads. TCRdb reprocessed the 5' RACE reads via MiXCR and lists one record per CDR3 protein. The sample carries about 670,000 distinct CDR3 sequences, approximately 52% recorded once. The donors, healthy Caucasians from Russia, were aged about 6 to 95. Each sample yielded at least 6 million isolated PBMCs. The CDR3 loop spans 13 amino acids. Germline values: CDR1 DFQATT, CDR2 SNEGSKA (reference sequence). J lost 14 bases, V lost 5 bases, and 11 bases had no gene match.

The J gene is TRBJ2-4, the V gene TRBV20-1, with 11 bases fitting TRBD2. The TCR originated in an elderly woman in good health. Sample: blood. The CDR3, as DNA: TGCAGTGCTCTACTAGCGGGGGCCAGTCGAAAGTACTTC. This translates into CSALLAGASRKYF.